There are many counts of the clone carrying this TCR beta chain. Its antigen remains unknown. This CDR3 region has 15 residues. The V end lost 0 bases, the J end lost 4 bases, and 14 bases lay between the germline ends. Per germline, CDR1 DFQATT and CDR2 SNEGSKA (reference sequence). Researchers attached unique molecular identifiers to individual cDNA molecules. Via MiXCR, TCRdb re-called the 5' RACE reads, giving one row per CDR3 protein. Of approximately 31,000 distinct CDR3 sequences listed, around 6% were seen once; the top ten hold approximately 6.1%. This record comes from a study of early T cells in non-severe SARS-CoV-2 infection. Study-wide background: The authors sequenced bulk RNA from unsorted whole blood, leaving chains unpaired.

Points from the study as a whole: Clonotype matching in VDJdb favored anti-spike CD8 responses and did not capture private and CD4 specificities.

Sequenced: whole blood. The chain couples TRBV20-1 to TRBJ2-3; D gene ambiguous. This receptor was obtained from an adult who was a healthcare worker with PCR-confirmed SARS-CoV-2 infection or an uninfected control (not recorded which). The CDR3 DNA is TGCAGTGCTAGAGATAGTACCCTGCGACCAGATACGCAGTATTTT. It is translated as CSARDSTLRPDTQYF.